This TCR beta chain originates from a study of a mutant IDH1 vaccine in newly diagnosed glioma. As for the study in general: Previous care, which was radiotherapy, temozolomide, or both, most often involved both. Visit V13 took place at week 47, and visit V12 happened at week 35. Study observations and caveats: Pseudoprogression seemed unlinked to shifts in top peripheral T cell clonotypes.

Indicated time point: week 35, safety follow-up. Topical imiquimod was applied with each vaccine dose, which held 300 ug of mutant IDH1 20-mer peptide. Vaccination of patients was performed eight times, in weeks 1, 3, 5, 7, 11, 15, 19 and 23. A word on this clone: What it binds is unknown.

Profiled with immunoSEQ multiplex PCR; TCRdb holds only in-frame clones, not every one. This table has roughly 51,000 clones, roughly three quarters appearing once. The CDR3 runs 12 residues. Germline V gene data show CDR1 as MNHNS and CDR2 as SASEGT. The origin of this receptor is a man aged 35-49 years with glioma. Here the sequenced sample was PBMCs, taken from a glioma patient whose treatment included an IDH1 peptide vaccine. The chain couples TRBV6-1 to TRBJ2-2; D is possibly TRBD2 (6 bases). The CDR3 loop reads CVFFLEGGELFF. The CDR3 bases are TGTGTATTCTTTCTGGAGGGCGGGGAGCTGTTTTTT.